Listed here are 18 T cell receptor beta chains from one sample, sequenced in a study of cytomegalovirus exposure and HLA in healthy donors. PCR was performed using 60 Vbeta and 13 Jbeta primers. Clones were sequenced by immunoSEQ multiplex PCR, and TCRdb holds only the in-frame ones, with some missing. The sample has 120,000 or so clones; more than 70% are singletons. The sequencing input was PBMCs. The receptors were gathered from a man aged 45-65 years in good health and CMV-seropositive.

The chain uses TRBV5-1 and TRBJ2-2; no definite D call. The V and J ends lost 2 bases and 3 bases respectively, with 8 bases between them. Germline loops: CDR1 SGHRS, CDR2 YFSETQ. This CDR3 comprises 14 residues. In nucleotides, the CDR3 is TGCGCCAGCAGCTTCATCGGAGACACCGGGGAGCTGTTTTTT. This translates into CASSFIGDTGELFF.

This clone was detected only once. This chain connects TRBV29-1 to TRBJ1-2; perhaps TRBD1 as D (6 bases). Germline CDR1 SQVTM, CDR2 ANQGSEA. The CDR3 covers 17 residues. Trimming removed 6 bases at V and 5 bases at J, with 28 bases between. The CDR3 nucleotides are TGCAGCGTAGCTATCGGGACAAGCATCCAAAGACCTTATGGCTACACCTTC. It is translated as CSVAIGTSIQRPYGYTF.

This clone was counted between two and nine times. The CDR3: CASRGQGWTEAFF. In DNA, the CDR3 is TGTGCCAGCAGGGGACAGGGTTGGACTGAAGCTTTCTTT. This chain uses TRBV6-5 with TRBJ1-1; 9 bases fit TRBD1. CDR1 and CDR2 (germline): MNHEY, SVGAGI. The J segment lost 5 bases and the V segment lost 6 bases, leaving 4 bases of the junction unmatched. The CDR3 spans 13 residues.

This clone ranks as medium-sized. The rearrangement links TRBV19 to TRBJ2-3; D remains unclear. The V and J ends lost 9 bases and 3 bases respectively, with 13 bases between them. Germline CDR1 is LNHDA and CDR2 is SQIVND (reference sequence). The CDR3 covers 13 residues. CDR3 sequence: CASSRTETDTQYF. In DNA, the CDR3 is TGTGCCAGCTCCAGAACAGAAACAGATACGCAGTATTTT.

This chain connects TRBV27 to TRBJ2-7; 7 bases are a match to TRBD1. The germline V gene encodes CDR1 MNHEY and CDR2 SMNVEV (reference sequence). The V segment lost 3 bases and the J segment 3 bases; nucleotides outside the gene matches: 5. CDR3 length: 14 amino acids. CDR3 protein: CASSLGTAIYEQYF. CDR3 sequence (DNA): TGTGCCAGCAGTTTGGGGACAGCTATCTACGAGCAGTACTTC.

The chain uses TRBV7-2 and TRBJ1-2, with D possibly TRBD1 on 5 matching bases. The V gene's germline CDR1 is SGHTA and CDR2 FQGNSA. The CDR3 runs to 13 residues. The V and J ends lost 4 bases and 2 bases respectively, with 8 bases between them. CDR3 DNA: TGTGCCAGCAGCTCCCAGGGAAACTATGGCTACACCTTC. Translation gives CASSSQGNYGYTF.

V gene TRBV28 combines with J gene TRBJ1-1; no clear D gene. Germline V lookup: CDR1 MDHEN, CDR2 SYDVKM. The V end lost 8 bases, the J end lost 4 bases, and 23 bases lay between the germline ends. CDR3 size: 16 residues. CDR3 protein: CASALGREAGRTEAFF. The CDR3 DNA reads TGTGCCAGCGCCTTGGGGAGGGAAGCGGGCCGCACTGAAGCTTTCTTT.

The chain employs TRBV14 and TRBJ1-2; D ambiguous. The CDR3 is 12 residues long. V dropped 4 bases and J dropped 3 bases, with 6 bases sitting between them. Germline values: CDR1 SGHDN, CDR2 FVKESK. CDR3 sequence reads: CASSPQDYGYTF. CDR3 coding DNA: TGTGCCAGCAGCCCCCAGGACTATGGCTACACCTTC.

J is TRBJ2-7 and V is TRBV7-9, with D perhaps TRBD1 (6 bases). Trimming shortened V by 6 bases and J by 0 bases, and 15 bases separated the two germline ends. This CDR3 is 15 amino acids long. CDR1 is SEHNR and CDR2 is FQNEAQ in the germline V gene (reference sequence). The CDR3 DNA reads TGTGCCAGCAGTGAACAGGGCGCCAGCTCCTACGAGCAGTACTTC. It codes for CASSEQGASSYEQYF.

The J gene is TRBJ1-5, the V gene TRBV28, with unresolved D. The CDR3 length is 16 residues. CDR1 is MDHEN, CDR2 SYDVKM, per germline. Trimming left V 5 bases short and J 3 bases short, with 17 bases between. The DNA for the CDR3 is TGTGCCAGCAGTACCGCTGGCAGCCAGGTCAATCAGCCCCAGCATTTT. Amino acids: CASSTAGSQVNQPQHF.

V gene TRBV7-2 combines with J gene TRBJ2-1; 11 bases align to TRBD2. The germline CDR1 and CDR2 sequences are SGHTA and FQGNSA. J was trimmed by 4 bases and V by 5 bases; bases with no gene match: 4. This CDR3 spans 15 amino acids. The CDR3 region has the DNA TGTGCCAGCAGCCCAGGGACTAGCGGTTACAATGAGCAGTTCTTC. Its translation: CASSPGTSGYNEQFF.

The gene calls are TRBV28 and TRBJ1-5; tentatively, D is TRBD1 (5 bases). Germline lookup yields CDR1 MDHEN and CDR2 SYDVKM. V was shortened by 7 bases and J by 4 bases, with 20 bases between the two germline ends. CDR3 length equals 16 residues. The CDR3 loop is CASTFEGGATNQPQHF. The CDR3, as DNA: TGTGCCAGCACTTTTGAGGGAGGGGCCACTAATCAGCCCCAGCATTTT. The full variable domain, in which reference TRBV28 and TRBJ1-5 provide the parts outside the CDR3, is DVKVTQSSRYLVKRTGEKVFLECVQDMDHENMFWYRQDPGLGLRLIYFSYDVKMKEKGDIPEGYSVSREKKERFSLILESASTNQTSMYLCASTFEGGATNQPQHFGDGTRLSIL.

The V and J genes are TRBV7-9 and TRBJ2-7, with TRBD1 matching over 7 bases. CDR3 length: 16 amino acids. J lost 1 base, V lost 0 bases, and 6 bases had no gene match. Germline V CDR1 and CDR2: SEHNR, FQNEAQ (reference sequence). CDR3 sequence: CASSLAPRTGSYEQYF. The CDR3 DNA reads TGTGCCAGCAGCTTAGCGCCGAGGACAGGTTCCTACGAGCAGTACTTC.

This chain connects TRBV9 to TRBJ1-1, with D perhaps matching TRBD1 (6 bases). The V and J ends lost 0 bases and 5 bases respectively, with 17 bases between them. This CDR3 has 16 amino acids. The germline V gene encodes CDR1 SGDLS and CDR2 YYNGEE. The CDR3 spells CASSVVGDIGRTEAFF. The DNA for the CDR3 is TGTGCCAGCAGCGTAGTGGGGGACATTGGGAGAACTGAAGCTTTCTTT.

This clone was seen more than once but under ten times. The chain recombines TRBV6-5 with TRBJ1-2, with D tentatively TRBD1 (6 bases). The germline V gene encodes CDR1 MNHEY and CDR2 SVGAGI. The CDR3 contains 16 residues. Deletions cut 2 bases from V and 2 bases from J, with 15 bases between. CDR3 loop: CASSYLPTGTNYGYTF. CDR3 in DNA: TGTGCCAGCAGTTACCTACCCACTGGGACAAACTATGGCTACACCTTC.

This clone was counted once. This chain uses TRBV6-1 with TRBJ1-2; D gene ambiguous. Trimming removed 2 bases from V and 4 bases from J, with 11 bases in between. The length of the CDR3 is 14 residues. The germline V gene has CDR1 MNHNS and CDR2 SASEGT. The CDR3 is CASSELGLLYGYTF. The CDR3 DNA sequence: TGTGCCAGCAGTGAACTTGGACTCCTCTATGGCTACACCTTC.

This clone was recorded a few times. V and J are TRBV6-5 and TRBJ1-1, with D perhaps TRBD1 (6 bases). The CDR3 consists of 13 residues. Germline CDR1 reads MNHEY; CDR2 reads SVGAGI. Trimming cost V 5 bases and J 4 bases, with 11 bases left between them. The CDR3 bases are TGTGCCAGCAGTACACAGGGCTCCACTGAAGCTTTCTTT. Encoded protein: CASSTQGSTEAFF.

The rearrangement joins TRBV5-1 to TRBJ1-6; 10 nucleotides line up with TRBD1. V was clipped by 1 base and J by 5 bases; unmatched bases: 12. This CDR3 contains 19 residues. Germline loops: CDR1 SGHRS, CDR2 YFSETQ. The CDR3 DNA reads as TGCGCCAGCAGCTTGAGGGCTCATGGACAGGGGGTGAATAATTCACCCCTCCACTTT. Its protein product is CASSLRAHGQGVNNSPLHF.